These 25 T cell receptor beta chains came from one sample sequenced in a study of T-cell reconstitution after alpha-beta-depleted transplantation in children. Preparation of the TCRbeta library was carried out with unique molecular identifiers. TCRdb analysed the PCR reads with MiXCR anew, one entry per CDR3 protein. The sample has about 110,000 distinct CDR3 sequences, about 9.3% seen once. Sequencing used PBMCs from the stem cell graft donor, obtained from the stem cell graft. These receptors came from a human donor who donated a stem cell graft to a child with acute lymphoblastic leukemia.

This clonotype was recorded many times. The CDR3 protein is CASSYGEWKFF. Written as DNA, the CDR3 is TGTGCCAGCAGCTACGGGGAGTGGAAGTTCTTC. This chain uses TRBV12-3 or TRBV12-4 with TRBJ2-1; maybe TRBD2 (5 bases). The CDR3 length is 11 residues. Trimming took off 6 bases at V and 14 bases at J, with 14 bases between the two ends.

This clonotype showed up many times. The chain recombines TRBV24-1 with TRBJ2-5; TRBD1 aligns across 7 bases. With V trimmed by 4 bases and J by 3 bases, 4 bases remained unmatched. CDR3 length: 14 residues. CDR1 and CDR2 from the germline V gene are KGHDR and SFDVKD. CDR3 DNA: TGTGCCACCAGTGAAACCGGGACAGAAGAGACCCAGTACTTC. Translation: CATSETGTEETQYF.

In this sample, this clonotype turned up once. This could be a read error, since a much larger clone is one nucleotide away. The J gene is TRBJ1-3, the V gene TRBV4-3; D is uncertain. Trimming took off 0 bases at V and 0 bases at J, with 15 bases between the two ends. The germline V gene encodes CDR1 LGHNA and CDR2 YSLEER. The CDR3 is made up of 18 amino acids. CDR3 sequence reads: CASSQDPWYRISGNTIYF. The CDR3 DNA sequence: TGCGCCAGCAGCCAAGATCCATGGTACAGAATCTCTGGAAACACCATATATTTT.

This clonotype was seen at least ten times. The J gene is TRBJ1-4, the V gene TRBV6-5; D is unresolved. CDR1 MNHEY and CDR2 SVGAGI come from the germline V gene. This CDR3 spans 13 amino acids. The germline V and J ends were trimmed by 0 bases and 7 bases, with 6 bases remaining between them. The CDR3 loop reads CASSYSTGEKLFF. The CDR3 coding sequence is TGTGCCAGCAGTTACTCGACGGGTGAAAAACTGTTTTTT.

This clonotype was picked up many times. This chain connects TRBV12-3 or TRBV12-4 to TRBJ1-5; 10 nucleotides align to TRBD1. CDR3 length: 18 residues. Trimming took 1 base from V and 4 from J; bases not matched to a gene: 10. CDR3 in amino acids: CASSLGSGTGERNQPQHF. CDR3 nucleotide sequence: TGTGCCAGCAGTTTAGGGTCGGGGACAGGGGAACGTAATCAGCCCCAGCATTTT.

This clonotype was seen many times. The rearrangement joins TRBV7-3 to TRBJ2-7; 7 bases match TRBD1. J lost 2 bases, V lost 1 base, and 11 bases had no gene match. Germline CDR1 SGHTA, CDR2 FQGTGA. The CDR3 contains 17 residues. The CDR3 loop reads CASSLKGDRVGTYEQYF. In DNA form, the CDR3 reads TGTGCCAGCAGCTTAAAGGGCGACAGGGTCGGAACCTACGAGCAGTACTTC.

The table lists this clonotype with a few counts. The rearrangement uses TRBV18 and TRBJ1-2, with D possibly being TRBD1 (5 bases). Germline values: CDR1 KGHSH, CDR2 LQKENI. This CDR3 spans 13 amino acids. V was trimmed by 4 bases and J by 2 bases, leaving 8 bases between them. The CDR3 nucleotides are TGTGCCAGCTCACTCAGGGACAACTATGGCTACACCTTC. As protein: CASSLRDNYGYTF.

V gene TRBV14 combines with J gene TRBJ1-5; the match to TRBD1 covers 7 bases. Unmatched junction bases numbered 4, after V lost 5 bases and J lost 0 bases. Germline CDR1 SGHDN, CDR2 FVKESK. The CDR3 has 15 residues. The CDR3 DNA reads as TGTGCCAGCAGCACCCGGGACAGTAGCAATCAGCCCCAGCATTTT. This translates into CASSTRDSSNQPQHF. Drawing the rest from reference TRBV14 and TRBJ1-5, the complete variable domain is EAGVTQFPSHSVIEKGQTVTLRCDPISGHDNLYWYRRVMGKEIKFLLHFVKESKQDESGMPNNRFLAERTGGTYSTLKVQPAELEDSGVYFCASSTRDSSNQPQHFGDGTRLSIL.

In this sample, this clonotype turned up many times. The chain couples TRBV3-1 to TRBJ1-1, with 7 bases identical to TRBD1. The V gene end was trimmed by 6 bases and the J gene end by 2 bases; junction bases not matched to a gene: 9. The CDR3 is made up of 15 amino acids. CDR1 is LGHDT, CDR2 YNNKEL, per germline (reference sequence). DNA of the CDR3: TGTGCCAGCAGAGAAATCGACAGGGCCAACACTGAAGCTTTCTTT. Its translation is CASREIDRANTEAFF.

This clonotype was seen repeatedly, ten times or more. V gene TRBV7-2 combines with J gene TRBJ2-1; 14 positions agree with TRBD2. CDR1 and CDR2 (germline): SGHTA, FQGNSA. Trimming took 2 bases from V and 7 from J; bases not matched to a gene: 4. The CDR3 consists of 16 residues. Here the CDR3 reads CASSLRLAGGNNEQFF. The CDR3 DNA reads as TGTGCCAGCAGCTTAAGACTAGCGGGAGGGAATAATGAGCAGTTCTTC. Complete variable domain (other parts from reference TRBV7-2 and TRBJ2-1): GAGVSQSPSNKVTEKGKDVELRCDPISGHTALYWYRQSLGQGLEFLIYFQGNSAPDKSGLPSDRFSAERTGGSVSTLTIQRTQQEDSAVYLCASSLRLAGGNNEQFFGPGTRLTVL.

This clonotype has at least ten counts. The V and J genes are TRBV14 and TRBJ2-7, with D uncertain. The germline V gene encodes CDR1 SGHDN and CDR2 FVKESK. V lost 1 base and J 9 bases, leaving 19 bases between the germline ends. CDR3 length: 15 amino acids. The CDR3 nucleotides read TGTGCCAGCAGCCAAGGGGCTACCTCGGCGTGGGGGCAGTACTTC. Its translation: CASSQGATSAWGQYF. Drawing the rest from reference TRBV14 and TRBJ2-7, the complete variable domain is EAGVTQFPSHSVIEKGQTVTLRCDPISGHDNLYWYRRVMGKEIKFLLHFVKESKQDESGMPNNRFLAERTGGTYSTLKVQPAELEDSGVYFCASSQGATSAWGQYFGPGTRLTVT.

This clonotype was recorded at least ten times. The rearrangement joins TRBV19 to TRBJ1-5; D is undetermined. The CDR3 is made up of 14 amino acids. Germline V gene sequence: CDR1 LNHDA, CDR2 SQIVND (reference sequence). Deletions cut 3 bases from V and 0 bases from J, with 6 bases between. CDR3 sequence (DNA): TGTGCCAGTAGTATCTGGGGTAGCAATCAGCCCCAGCATTTT. Translated: CASSIWGSNQPQHF.

This clonotype was detected many times. The J gene is TRBJ2-5, the V gene TRBV11-2, with D unclear. Trimming shortened V by 6 bases and J by 4 bases, and 15 bases separated the two germline ends. Germline-derived CDR1 and CDR2 are SGHAT and FQNNGV. This CDR3 is 14 amino acids long. CDR3: CASRGLAQAETQYF. As DNA, the CDR3 is TGTGCCAGCAGGGGTCTCGCGCAGGCAGAGACCCAGTACTTC.

This clonotype has ten or more counts. The chain carries TRBV20-1 and TRBJ2-7; 7 bases match TRBD1. Losses at the gene ends were 4 bases for V and 4 bases for J; bases not matched to a gene: 4. Germline V gene lookup returns CDR1 DFQATT and CDR2 SNEGSKA (reference sequence). This CDR3 is built from 12 residues. Written as DNA, the CDR3 is TGCAGTGCTACGACAGGGAAATACGAGCAGTACTTC. The encoded protein is CSATTGKYEQYF.

In its sample, this clonotype was seen many times. The chain carries TRBV5-1 and TRBJ2-7, with 8 nucleotides matching TRBD2. The V segment lost 1 base and the J segment 2 bases; nucleotides outside the gene matches: 5. Germline loops: CDR1 SGHRS, CDR2 YFSETQ. CDR3 size: 15 residues. CDR3 nucleotides: TGCGCCAGCAGCTTGTCGGGGGGGATCGCCTACGAGCAGTACTTC. Its translation is CASSLSGGIAYEQYF.

This clonotype has a count of ten or more. The chain uses TRBV12-3 or TRBV12-4 and TRBJ1-5; D remains unclear. The CDR3 sequence is 13 residues long. V lost 6 bases and J lost 0, with 6 bases in between. CDR3 amino acids: CASRGYSNQPQHF. CDR3 coding DNA: TGTGCCAGCAGGGGGTATAGCAATCAGCCCCAGCATTTT.

This clonotype is classed as medium-sized (0.01 to 0.1%). The chain carries TRBV12-3 or TRBV12-4 and TRBJ1-1, with D tentatively TRBD1 (5 bases). The CDR3 covers 16 residues. Trimming left V 6 bases short and J 2 bases short, with 19 bases between. CDR3 coding DNA: TGTGCCAGCAGCACACCTGCCGACAGTAGAAACACTGAAGCTTTCTTT. Its protein is CASSTPADSRNTEAFF.

This clonotype was counted many times. The gene calls are TRBV7-9 and TRBJ1-5; tentatively, D is TRBD1 (5 bases). The CDR3 length is 16 residues. Trimming removed 4 bases at V and 3 bases at J, with 16 bases between. The germline CDR1 and CDR2 sequences are SEHNR and FQNEAQ (reference sequence). CDR3 nucleotide sequence: TGTGCCAGCAGCTGGGGACCCCCCAGTTACAATCAGCCCCAGCATTTT. Protein: CASSWGPPSYNQPQHF.

This chain links TRBV7-9 with TRBJ2-7; 9 nucleotides align to TRBD2. V shed 5 bases, J shed 3 bases, and the junction held 2 bases outside the gene matches. Germline V gene data show CDR1 as SEHNR and CDR2 as FQNEAQ (reference sequence). CDR3 length equals 13 residues. For the CDR3, the DNA is TGTGCCAGCAGCCATAGCGGGAGCTACGAGCAGTACTTC. It yields the protein CASSHSGSYEQYF.

This clonotype occurred many times. The rearrangement links TRBV7-2 to TRBJ2-7, with D possibly called TRBD1 or TRBD2 (5 bases each). This CDR3 spans 17 amino acids. The V gene lost 2 bases and the J gene lost 3 bases, with 20 bases spanning the gap. CDR1 is SGHTA and CDR2 is FQGNSA in the germline V gene. The CDR3 DNA is TGTGCCAGCAGCTTAAAGGCCCCTGGGGGATCTGGCTACGAGCAGTACTTC. The encoded protein is CASSLKAPGGSGYEQYF.

At least ten counts were recorded for this clonotype. V gene TRBV20-1 combines with J gene TRBJ1-1; D call uncertain. Germline assignment: CDR1 DFQATT and CDR2 SNEGSKA (reference sequence). The CDR3 contains 13 residues. V lost 6 bases, J lost 0 bases, and 11 bases lay in between. CDR3 nucleotides: TGCAGTGCACGACGGCAGGTGAACACTGAAGCTTTCTTT. Protein sequence: CSARRQVNTEAFF.

This clonotype has ten or more counts. Here the CDR3 DNA reads TGTGCCAGCAGTGACTCGGTAGCTAGCACAGATACGCAGTATTTT. Amino acids: CASSDSVASTDTQYF. The rearrangement joins TRBV6-4 to TRBJ2-3; D is unclear. Trimming stripped 0 bases from V and 0 bases from J, with 7 bases between. The CDR3 contains 15 residues. Germline CDR1 reads MRHNA; CDR2 reads SNTAGT.

The table lists this clonotype with many counts. This chain joins TRBV5-1 and TRBJ2-3, with D perhaps TRBD2 (5 bases). In germline, CDR1 is SGHRS, CDR2 YFSETQ. V lost 0 bases to trimming and J lost 4 bases, with 21 bases between them. CDR3 size: 18 residues. CDR3 region: CASSLARLASRGADTQYF. CDR3 in DNA: TGCGCCAGCAGCTTGGCAAGGCTAGCTTCACGGGGAGCAGATACGCAGTATTTT. The full variable domain, rest sourced from reference TRBV5-1 and TRBJ2-3, is KAGVTQTPRYLIKTRGQQVTLSCSPISGHRSVSWYQQTPGQGLQFLFEYFSETQRNKGNFPGRFSGRQFSNSRSEMNVSTLELGDSALYLCASSLARLASRGADTQYFGPGTRLTVL.

This clonotype has ten or more counts. This sequence joins TRBV20-1 and TRBJ1-5, with D maybe TRBD1 (6 bases). Germline V lookup: CDR1 DFQATT, CDR2 SNEGSKA (reference sequence). This CDR3 spans 14 amino acids. V was trimmed by 4 bases and J by 2 bases, leaving 12 bases between them. The CDR3 nucleotides are TGCAGTGCTAACGCACAGGGCCGCAATCAGCCCCAGCATTTT. It codes for CSANAQGRNQPQHF.

This clonotype has ten or more counts. The chain links TRBV7-6 to TRBJ2-7; 9 nucleotides align to TRBD2. The CDR3 consists of 18 residues. The germline CDR1 and CDR2 sequences are SGHVS and FNYEAQ. With V trimmed by 4 bases and J by 2 bases, 15 bases remained unmatched. The CDR3 DNA reads TGTGCCAGCAGCTCCCAGCTCAGCGGGGGGCCGAGGCCCTACGAGCAGTACTTC. As protein: CASSSQLSGGPRPYEQYF.